This T cell receptor beta chain stems from a study of long-term antiretroviral therapy in people with HIV. Every specimen provided about 0.9-10 million cryopreserved PBMC before DNA extraction took place. The CDR3 is made up of 15 amino acids. The germline gives CDR1 SGHRS, CDR2 YFSETQ. Unmatched junction bases numbered 5, after V lost 2 bases and J lost 6 bases. It was version v3.0 of the immunoSEQ assay that was run at survey level. Measured with immunoSEQ multiplex PCR; TCRdb has only the in-frame clones, and not every one. The sample carries about 31,000 clones, 80% to 95% recorded once. The gene calls are TRBV5-1 and TRBJ2-2; 9 nucleotides line up with TRBD2. Sequencing used unsorted PBMCs, obtained about 5.3 years after starting antiretroviral therapy. The sequence derives from a woman aged 40 to 50 with HIV. Written as DNA, the CDR3 is TGCGCCAGCAGCTTATTAGCGGGAGAGGCCGGGGAGCTGTTTTTT. It translates to CASSLLAGEAGELFF. The whole variable domain, remainder taken from reference TRBV5-1 and TRBJ2-2, is KAGVTQTPRYLIKTRGQQVTLSCSPISGHRSVSWYQQTPGQGLQFLFEYFSETQRNKGNFPGRFSGRQFSNSRSEMNVSTLELGDSALYLCASSLLAGEAGELFFGEGSRLTVL.